This T cell receptor (beta chain) was found in a study of control samples from healthy donors and cancer patients. Clones were read by immunoSEQ multiplex PCR, and TCRdb kept only the in-frame ones, dropping some. The top ten hold approximately 2.5% of the sample, which has roughly 120,000 clones, about 93% seen once. The receptor comes from a man aged 30-40 years in good health. The sequencing input was blood.

This CDR3 is CASSPDRWNYGYTF. The CDR3 bases are TGTGCCAGTAGTCCCGACAGGTGGAACTATGGCTACACCTTC. This sequence joins TRBV19 and TRBJ1-2; D may be TRBD1 (6 bases). V was clipped by 5 bases and J by 2 bases, with 12 bases between them. The CDR3 length is 14 residues. The germline gives CDR1 LNHDA, CDR2 SQIVND (reference sequence).